The rows below give T cell receptor beta chains drawn from one sample of a study of blood T cell repertoires in COVID-19. Libraries were prepared by immunoSEQ multiplex PCR; TCRdb keeps only in-frame clonotypes and omits some of them. The table includes some 220,000 clones, roughly 80% detected once. The sample consisted of peripheral blood. The receptors were sampled from an elderly woman with active or convalescent COVID-19. CDR3s leave out the opening cysteine and the closing phenylalanine or tryptophan. The order of the fields is D gene, V gene, J gene, CDR3 protein. A D gene is named only where the DNA matches it firmly.

>.|TRBV7-6|TRBJ1-2
ASSLGGPNYGYT
>.|TRBV11-3|TRBJ1-1
ASSLDSPDTEAF
>.|TRBV7-2|TRBJ1-2
ASRFGSDYGYT
>.|TRBV20-1|TRBJ1-2
SARLQYGYT
>.|TRBV30|TRBJ1-5
AWSNNDQPQH
>TRBD2|TRBV5-8|TRBJ2-3
ASSLHLAGGSSTDTQY
>TRBD2|TRBV9|TRBJ2-7
ASSPGGGFVEQY
>TRBD1|TRBV11-3|TRBJ1-3
ASSLRTGGGNTIY
>TRBD1|TRBV27|TRBJ1-5
ASRKTGNQPQH
>.|TRBV7-2|TRBJ1-2
ASTGNSYGYT
>TRBD2|TRBV10-3|TRBJ2-1
AISEALAGVNEQF
>TRBD1|TRBV29-1|TRBJ1-1
SVERGTGMNTEAF
>TRBD1|TRBV7-2|TRBJ1-2
ASSPPGTGIYGYT
>TRBD1|TRBV18|TRBJ1-2
ASLPTGVGYGYT
>TRBD1|TRBV7-9|TRBJ1-1
ASSYRTGGKAF
>.|TRBV21-1|TRBJ2-3
ASSKNLGQYTDTQY
>TRBD2|TRBV11-3|TRBJ2-2
ASSYRGTSGTGELF